This is a list of T cell receptor beta chains from one sample in a study of blood T cell repertoires in COVID-19. The method was immunoSEQ multiplex PCR; TCRdb's version includes in-frame clones alone and lacks a portion of them. Of 180,000 or so clones listed, approximately 87% were seen once; the top ten hold under 4.5%. The sample was PBMCs or T cells enriched from blood (not recorded which). These receptors all come from a woman aged 45-60 years who had recovered from COVID-19. CDR3s include the opening cysteine and the closing phenylalanine or tryptophan.

V,CDR3
TRBV7-9,CASSSAGGASQPQHF
TRBV10-3,CAISKPGQETQYF
TRBV5-1,CASTVGQGLTGNTIYF
TRBV28,CASSFKSLTEAFF
TRBV28,CASSTRGVSTGELFF
TRBV11-2,CASSRRDFSDNEQFF
TRBV10-2,CASSAAGYDQPQHF
TRBV25-1,CASDRGPTDTQYF
TRBV24-1,CATSDRYQGNDGYTF
TRBV6-2/TRBV6-3,CASSPTGIINQPQHF
TRBV6-5,CASSPTPTDGYTF
TRBV19,CASSIDPEEVWDQPQHF
TRBV18,CASSAASYNEQFF
TRBV10-3,CAISESRQGSWWAEAFF
TRBV5-1,CASSVGGRVGYTF
TRBV12-3/TRBV12-4,CASSLGTNNEQFF
TRBV4-2,CASSQRGGQSETQYF
TRBV28,CASSPSHEGNTEAFF
TRBV30,CAWSVHGLGTGGNQPQHF
TRBV19,CASRPGGSNTEAFF
TRBV27,CASSPFWGGTNQPQHF
TRBV28,CASSLYEASNQPQHF
TRBV18,CASTAGTGGWYGYTF
TRBV5-6,CASSYGQSNSPLHF
TRBV9,CASSVPGGFNEQFF
TRBV5-5,CASSLTRAGELFF
TRBV7-2,CASSLGGQQPQHF
TRBV2,CASITRDSVYSNQPQHF
TRBV6-2/TRBV6-3,CASSYFGNSPLHF
TRBV7-9,CASSFHPAGGNEAFF
TRBV11-2,CASSLGLVDDEQFF
TRBV27,CASSPRGGNNQPQHF
TRBV5-4,CASSLDGTGIFGYTF
TRBV6-2/TRBV6-3,CASSYHGGSGGQLNEQFF
TRBV7-9,CASSPGVGREETQYF
TRBV19,CASMYTAKAFNQPQHF
TRBV5-4,CASSLQWEATDTQYF
TRBV24-1,CATQDRYNEQFF
TRBV2,CASHVRNTRSGANVLTF
TRBV28,CASRPEDRDNEQFF
TRBV5-6,CASSSGDRSPAPLHF
TRBV30,CAWNGFTEAFF
TRBV27,CASSLSLGRVNNEQFF
TRBV2,CASSDEILGPNPEAFF
TRBV16,CASRETSGGFNEQFF
TRBV28,CASSSPGLGGPKHPPDTIYF
TRBV18,CASSGVDGGRTEAFF
TRBV5-1,CASSFFSAGTGNEKLFF
TRBV12-3/TRBV12-4,CASSLWDTYGYTF
TRBV6-5,CASNRGTEAFF
TRBV18,CASSPTGTNTEAFF
TRBV30,CAWSVQGLYGYTF
TRBV29-1,CSARGTGGTGELFF
TRBV12-1,CASSFEPSGEDEQFF